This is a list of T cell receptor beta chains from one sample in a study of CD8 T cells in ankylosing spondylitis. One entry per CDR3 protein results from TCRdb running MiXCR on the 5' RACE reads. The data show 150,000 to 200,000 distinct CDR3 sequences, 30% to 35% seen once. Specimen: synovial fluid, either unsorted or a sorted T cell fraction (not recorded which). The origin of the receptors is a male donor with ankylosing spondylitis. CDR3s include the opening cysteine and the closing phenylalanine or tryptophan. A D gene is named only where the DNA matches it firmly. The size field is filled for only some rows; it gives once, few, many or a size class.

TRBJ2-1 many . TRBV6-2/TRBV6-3 TGTGCCAGCAGTTCGCATGTTGGGGGGAATGAGCAGTTCTTC CASSSHVGGNEQFF
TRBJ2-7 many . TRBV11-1 TGTGCCAGCAGCGGGACCCAGCGTAGTCAGAGCGCCGCCTACGAGCAGTACTTC CASSGTQRSQSAAYEQYF
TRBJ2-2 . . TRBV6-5 TGTGCCAGCAGTTACTCGACCCCAGGGCCATACACCGGGGAGCTGTTTTTT CASSYSTPGPYTGELFF
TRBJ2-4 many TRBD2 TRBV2 TGTGCCAGCAGTGATGGGGGGGGAGCGGACATTCAGTACTTC CASSDGGGADIQYF
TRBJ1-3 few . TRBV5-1 TGCGCCAGCAGCGTACAGGGTCCTTTGGGAGGAAACACCATATATTTT CASSVQGPLGGNTIYF
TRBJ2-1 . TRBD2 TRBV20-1 TGCAGTGCTAGAGGGACTAGCGGAAACAATGAGCAGTTCTTC CSARGTSGNNEQFF
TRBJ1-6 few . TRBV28 TGTGCCAGCAGACCTGTAGCAGGGTTGGGTTCACCCCTCCACTTT CASRPVAGLGSPLHF
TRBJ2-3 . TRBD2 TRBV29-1 TGCAGCGCCCCGACTAGCGGGGGGACCACAGATACGCAGTATTTT CSAPTSGGTTDTQYF
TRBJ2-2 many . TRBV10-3 TGTGCCATCAGTGAGGGCCAGGGAAGCTCCGGGGAGCTGTTTTTT CAISEGQGSSGELFF
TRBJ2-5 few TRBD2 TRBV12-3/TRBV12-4 TGTGCCAGCAGTTCGGGGGGGGCGCAGACCCAGTACTTC CASSSGGAQTQYF
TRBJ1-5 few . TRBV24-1 TGTGCCACCAGTGGATGGGGGAATCAGCCCCAGCATTTT CATSGWGNQPQHF
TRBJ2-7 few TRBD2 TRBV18 TGTGCCAGCTCACTAGCGGGAGATTTCGAGCAGTACTTC CASSLAGDFEQYF
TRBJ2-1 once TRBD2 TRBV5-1 TGCGCCAGCAGCTTATCCGGGACTAGCATATACAATGAGCAGTTCTTC CASSLSGTSIYNEQFF
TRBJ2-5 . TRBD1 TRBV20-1 TGCAGTGCTAGCCTCGGGACAGGGGGCGCGGAGACCCAGTACTTC CSASLGTGGAETQYF
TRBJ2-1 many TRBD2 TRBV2 TGTGCCAGCACTAAACTTGGGACTAGCGGGGGGGCCTACAATGAGCAGTTCTTC CASTKLGTSGGAYNEQFF
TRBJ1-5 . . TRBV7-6 TGTGCCAGCAGCTTGAGGGCTCAGCAGCCCCAGCATTTT CASSLRAQQPQHF
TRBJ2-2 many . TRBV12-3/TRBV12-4 TGTGCCAGCTCACGGGGGACCGGGGAGCTGTTTTTT CASSRGTGELFF
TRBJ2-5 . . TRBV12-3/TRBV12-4 TGTGCCAGCAGCCCCCAAGGGACCCCTGGGGAGACCCAGTACTTC CASSPQGTPGETQYF
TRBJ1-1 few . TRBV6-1 TGTGCCAGCAGTGAATACCCCGGGACTAACACTGAAGTTTTCTTT CASSEYPGTNTEVFF
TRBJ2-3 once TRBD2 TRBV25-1 TGTGCCAGCAGTGCGCGACTAGCAGCAGATACGCAGTATTTT CASSARLAADTQYF
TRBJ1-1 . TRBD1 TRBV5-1 TGCGCCAGCAGCTCCGGGACAGGGAAAGTAACTGAAGCTTTCTTT CASSSGTGKVTEAFF
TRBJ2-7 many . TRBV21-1 TGTGCCAGCAGCCGGGGGCTCGAGCAGTACTTC CASSRGLEQYF
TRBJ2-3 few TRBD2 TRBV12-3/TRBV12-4 TGTGCCAGCGGCAATGTAGCGGGAGGCCCTAGCACAGATACGCAGTATTTT CASGNVAGGPSTDTQYF
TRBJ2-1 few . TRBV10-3 TGTGCCATCAAAGGGGTTAGCGGCTACAATGAGCAGTTCTTC CAIKGVSGYNEQFF
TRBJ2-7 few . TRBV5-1 TGCGCCAGCAGCGTACTGACAGCCCCCTACGAGCAGTACTTC CASSVLTAPYEQYF
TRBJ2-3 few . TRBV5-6 TGTGCCAGCAGCTTGGAGGAGGGGATCACAGATACGCAGTATTTT CASSLEEGITDTQYF
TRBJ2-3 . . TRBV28 TGTGCCAGCAGTACCATCGCGGGTAGCACAGATACGCAGTATTTT CASSTIAGSTDTQYF
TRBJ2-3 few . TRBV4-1 TGCGCCAGCAGCCAAGAGGTGGGGCGAGATACGCAGTATTTT CASSQEVGRDTQYF
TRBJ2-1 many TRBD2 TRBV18 TGTGCCAGCTCACCGCAATACAGGACTAGCGGATTTAGCTCCTACAATGAGCAGTTCTTC CASSPQYRTSGFSSYNEQFF
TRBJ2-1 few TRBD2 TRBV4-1 TGCGCCAGCAGCCAAGAGCGCCAGCGGGGGGTGGAGCAGTTCTTC CASSQERQRGVEQFF
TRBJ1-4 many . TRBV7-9 TGTGCCAGCACTGAATCGACAGGCTACAATGAAAAACTGTTTTTT CASTESTGYNEKLFF
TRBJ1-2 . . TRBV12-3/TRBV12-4 TGTGCCAGCACCTCGAGAGGGGGTAGTTATGGCTACACCTTC CASTSRGGSYGYTF
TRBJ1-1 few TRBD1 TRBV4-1 TGCGCCAGCAGCCAAGATCGGACAGGGGGCCCCTACTTCTTT CASSQDRTGGPYFF
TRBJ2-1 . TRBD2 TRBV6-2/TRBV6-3 TGTGCCAGCAGTGCCGGGACTAGCGGGAGGATTGAGCAGTTCTTC CASSAGTSGRIEQFF
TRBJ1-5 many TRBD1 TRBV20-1 TGCAGTGCTAAGGAGGGGACAGGGGGTCAGCCCCAGCATTTT CSAKEGTGGQPQHF
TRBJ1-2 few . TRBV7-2 TGTGCCAGCAGCTTAGCCGGAGTTGTCGGGGGAAAGGGCTATGGCTACACCTTC CASSLAGVVGGKGYGYTF
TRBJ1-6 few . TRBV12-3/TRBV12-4 TGTGCCAGCAGTTTCCAGCCAGCTAATAATTCACCCCTCCACTTT CASSFQPANNSPLHF
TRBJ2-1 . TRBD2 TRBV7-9 TGTGCCAGCAGCTTAGTTGCGGGAGTCAATGAGCAGTTCTTC CASSLVAGVNEQFF
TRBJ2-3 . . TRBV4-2 TGTGCCAGCAGCCAAGAGGGAAACACAGATACGCAGTATTTT CASSQEGNTDTQYF
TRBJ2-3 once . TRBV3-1 TGTGCCAGCAGCCAAGTGAGAACAGTGCATGGGGCAGATACGCAGTATTTT CASSQVRTVHGADTQYF
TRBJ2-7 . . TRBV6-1 TGTGCCAGCAGGGCAGGGGGGATCTACGAGCAGTACTTC CASRAGGIYEQYF
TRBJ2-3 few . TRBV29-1 TGCAGCGGTCGAGCTAGAACAGATACGCAGTATTTT CSGRARTDTQYF
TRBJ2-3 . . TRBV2 TGTGCCAGCAGTGAACGGGCTGCGCAGTATTTT CASSERAAQYF
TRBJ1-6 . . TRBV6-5 TGTGCCAGCAGTTACAAGGGGGGGAATAATTCACCCCTCCACTTT CASSYKGGNNSPLHF
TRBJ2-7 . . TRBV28 TGTGCCAGCAGCTCGCCCGGGACATCTGGATCGTCATACGAGCAGTACTTC CASSSPGTSGSSYEQYF